A selection of T cell receptor beta chains follows, all from one sample in a study of blood T cell repertoires in COVID-19. Assay: immunoSEQ multiplex PCR; the TCRdb copy retains only in-frame clones and omits some. This table holds 90,000 to 150,000 clones, 65% to 80% found once. Source material: peripheral blood. Every receptor here comes from a man in his fifties with acute or convalescent COVID-19. Both conserved end residues are part of each CDR3. D genes are given only for firm matches. Some rows have no size entry. The others give once, few or many, or a class for an expanded clone.

CDR3: CASQAGGGNTIYF; DNA: TGTGCCAGCCAGGCAGGGGGTGGAAACACCATATATTTT; D: TRBD1; size: -; V: TRBV6-5; J: TRBJ1-3
CDR3: CASTLYYNSPLHF; DNA: TGTGCCAGCACCCTTTACTATAATTCACCCCTCCACTTT; D: -; size: -; V: TRBV7-3; J: TRBJ1-6
CDR3: CASSGQRWSFF; DNA: TGTGCCAGCAGTGGCCAGCGCTGGAGTTTCTTC; D: -; size: -; V: TRBV2; J: TRBJ2-1
CDR3: CASSLNNRGNQPQHF; DNA: TGTGCCAGCAGTCTTAATAACAGGGGCAATCAGCCCCAGCATTTT; D: -; size: -; V: TRBV27; J: TRBJ1-5
CDR3: CASIMAPQTGTQAFF; DNA: TGTGCCAGCATCATGGCCCCTCAGACAGGGACACAAGCTTTCTTT; D: TRBD1; size: -; V: TRBV6-5; J: TRBJ1-1
CDR3: CASSIGQSIRTEAFF; DNA: TGTGCCAGTAGTATCGGACAGAGCATTAGGACTGAAGCTTTCTTT; D: -; size: few; V: TRBV19; J: TRBJ1-1
CDR3: CASSLETSGMSNNEQFF; DNA: TGTGCCAGCAGCTTAGAGACTAGCGGGATGAGCAACAATGAGCAGTTCTTC; D: TRBD2; size: -; V: TRBV11-3; J: TRBJ2-1
CDR3: CASSLGQGTLHF; DNA: TGCGCCAGCAGCTTAGGACAGGGAACCCTCCACTTT; D: TRBD1; size: -; V: TRBV5-1; J: TRBJ1-6
CDR3: CAISGYGVRWETSSYEQYF; DNA: TGTGCCATCAGTGGCTACGGGGTAAGGTGGGAGACTAGCTCCTACGAGCAGTACTTC; D: -; size: -; V: TRBV10-3; J: TRBJ2-7
CDR3: CASSEVEGSRAQHF; DNA: TGTGCCAGCAGTGAAGTGGAGGGTTCGAGGGCCCAGCATTTT; D: -; size: -; V: TRBV2; J: TRBJ1-5
CDR3: CASSLGQGSGNTIYF; DNA: TGTGCCAGCAGCTTAGGGCAGGGATCTGGAAACACCATATATTTT; D: -; size: -; V: TRBV7-6; J: TRBJ1-3
CDR3: CASSFGGGYTGELFF; DNA: TGTGCCAGCAGCTTCGGGGGGGGATACACCGGGGAGCTGTTTTTT; D: TRBD2; size: -; V: TRBV7-2; J: TRBJ2-2
CDR3: CASSLQGSNQPQHF; DNA: TGTGCCAGTAGTCTACAGGGAAGCAATCAGCCCCAGCATTTT; D: -; size: -; V: TRBV19; J: TRBJ1-5
CDR3: CASSAQGDSYEQYF; DNA: TGTGCCAGCAGCGCACAGGGGGACTCCTACGAGCAGTACTTC; D: TRBD1; size: -; V: TRBV11-2; J: TRBJ2-7
CDR3: CASSLSGTGREQFF; DNA: TGTGCCAGCAGCCTGTCCGGGACAGGGCGTGAGCAGTTCTTC; D: TRBD1; size: -; V: TRBV7-2; J: TRBJ2-1
CDR3: CASSSGQSSYNEQFF; DNA: TGCGCCAGCAGCTCGGGACAGAGCTCCTACAATGAGCAGTTCTTC; D: TRBD1; size: -; V: TRBV5-1; J: TRBJ2-1
CDR3: CACDPTGLGEKLFF; DNA: TGTGCCTGTGACCCAACAGGGTTGGGTGAAAAACTGTTTTTT; D: -; size: -; V: TRBV7-9; J: TRBJ1-4
CDR3: CASSGSLTDTQYF; DNA: TGTGCCAGCTCGGGGAGCCTCACAGATACGCAGTATTTT; D: -; size: -; V: TRBV18; J: TRBJ2-3
CDR3: CASSFLAGIYNEQFF; DNA: TGTGCCAGCAGCTTCCTAGCGGGGATCTACAATGAGCAGTTCTTC; D: TRBD2; size: -; V: TRBV7-8; J: TRBJ2-1
CDR3: CASSLGAGQPYEQYF; DNA: TGTGCCAGCAGCTTAGGGGCAGGACAACCCTACGAGCAGTACTTC; D: -; size: -; V: TRBV7-3; J: TRBJ2-7
CDR3: CASSDGGLSYEQYF; DNA: TGTGCCAGCAGTGATGGGGGCCTCTCCTACGAGCAGTACTTC; D: -; size: -; V: TRBV2; J: TRBJ2-7
CDR3: CASSLGLAGGTGELFF; DNA: TGTGCCAGCAGCTTAGGACTAGCGGGGGGCACCGGGGAGCTGTTTTTT; D: TRBD2; size: -; V: TRBV7-3; J: TRBJ2-2
CDR3: CASSDLSGHNTDTQYF; DNA: TGTGCCAGCAGCGATTTATCGGGACACAACACAGATACGCAGTATTTT; D: -; size: -; V: TRBV7-9; J: TRBJ2-3
CDR3: CASSGVPGHSYEQYF; DNA: TGCGCCAGCAGCGGCGTTCCAGGTCACTCCTACGAGCAGTACTTC; D: -; size: -; V: TRBV4-1; J: TRBJ2-7
CDR3: CASSEGQGASGELFF; DNA: TGTGCCAGCAGTGAAGGGCAGGGGGCCTCCGGGGAGCTGTTTTTT; D: TRBD1; size: once; V: TRBV2; J: TRBJ2-2
CDR3: CASSQGLRGSTGELFF; DNA: TGCGCCAGCAGCCAAGGACTTAGGGGAAGCACCGGGGAGCTGTTTTTT; D: -; size: -; V: TRBV4-1; J: TRBJ2-2
CDR3: CSARGGYEQYF; DNA: TGCAGTGCAAGGGGGGGCTACGAGCAGTACTTC; D: -; size: -; V: TRBV20-1; J: TRBJ2-7
CDR3: CASSSQGYGYTF; DNA: TGTGCCAGTAGTAGCCAGGGCTATGGCTACACCTTC; D: -; size: -; V: TRBV19; J: TRBJ1-2
CDR3: CASSVGPSGYNEQFF; DNA: TGCGCCAGCAGCGTTGGCCCTAGCGGCTACAATGAGCAGTTCTTC; D: TRBD2; size: -; V: TRBV5-1; J: TRBJ2-1
CDR3: CASGRQVGDEQFF; DNA: TGTGCCAGCGGTAGACAGGTGGGGGATGAGCAGTTCTTC; D: -; size: once; V: TRBV6-5; J: TRBJ2-1
CDR3: CASTFGGAGEQFF; DNA: TGTGCCAGCACGTTCGGAGGGGCCGGTGAGCAGTTCTTC; D: -; size: many; V: TRBV5-4; J: TRBJ2-1
CDR3: CASKQGTYGANVLTF; DNA: TGCGCCAGCAAACAGGGAACGTATGGGGCCAACGTCCTGACTTTC; D: -; size: -; V: TRBV5-1; J: TRBJ2-6
CDR3: CASSPGTATNEKLFF; DNA: TGTGCCAGCAGCCCCGGGACAGCAACTAATGAAAAACTGTTTTTT; D: TRBD1; size: -; V: TRBV5-5; J: TRBJ1-4
CDR3: CASSQEVDTTVYEQYF; DNA: TGTGCCAGCAGCCAAGAGGTCGACACCACGGTCTACGAGCAGTACTTC; D: -; size: -; V: TRBV4-2; J: TRBJ2-7
CDR3: CASSHNRKSGELFF; DNA: TGCGCCAGCAGCCACAACAGGAAATCCGGGGAGCTGTTTTTT; D: -; size: -; V: TRBV5-1; J: TRBJ2-2
CDR3: CATSASGGEKLFF; DNA: TGTGCCACCAGTGCGTCGGGGGGTGAAAAACTGTTTTTT; D: -; size: once; V: TRBV24-1; J: TRBJ1-4
CDR3: CASRVGDQPQHF; DNA: TGTGCCAGCAGGGTAGGGGATCAGCCCCAGCATTTT; D: -; size: -; V: TRBV6-5; J: TRBJ1-5
CDR3: CASMGGHYGYTF; DNA: TGTGCCAGCATGGGAGGGCACTATGGCTACACCTTC; D: -; size: -; V: TRBV2; J: TRBJ1-2
CDR3: CASSLAPSPLHF; DNA: TGTGCCAGCAGCTTAGCCCCGTCACCCCTCCACTTT; D: -; size: -; V: TRBV7-2; J: TRBJ1-6
CDR3: CASSSTRHRGGYTF; DNA: TGTGCCAGCAGCTCGACACGTCACCGGGGAGGCTACACCTTC; D: -; size: -; V: TRBV11-2; J: TRBJ1-2